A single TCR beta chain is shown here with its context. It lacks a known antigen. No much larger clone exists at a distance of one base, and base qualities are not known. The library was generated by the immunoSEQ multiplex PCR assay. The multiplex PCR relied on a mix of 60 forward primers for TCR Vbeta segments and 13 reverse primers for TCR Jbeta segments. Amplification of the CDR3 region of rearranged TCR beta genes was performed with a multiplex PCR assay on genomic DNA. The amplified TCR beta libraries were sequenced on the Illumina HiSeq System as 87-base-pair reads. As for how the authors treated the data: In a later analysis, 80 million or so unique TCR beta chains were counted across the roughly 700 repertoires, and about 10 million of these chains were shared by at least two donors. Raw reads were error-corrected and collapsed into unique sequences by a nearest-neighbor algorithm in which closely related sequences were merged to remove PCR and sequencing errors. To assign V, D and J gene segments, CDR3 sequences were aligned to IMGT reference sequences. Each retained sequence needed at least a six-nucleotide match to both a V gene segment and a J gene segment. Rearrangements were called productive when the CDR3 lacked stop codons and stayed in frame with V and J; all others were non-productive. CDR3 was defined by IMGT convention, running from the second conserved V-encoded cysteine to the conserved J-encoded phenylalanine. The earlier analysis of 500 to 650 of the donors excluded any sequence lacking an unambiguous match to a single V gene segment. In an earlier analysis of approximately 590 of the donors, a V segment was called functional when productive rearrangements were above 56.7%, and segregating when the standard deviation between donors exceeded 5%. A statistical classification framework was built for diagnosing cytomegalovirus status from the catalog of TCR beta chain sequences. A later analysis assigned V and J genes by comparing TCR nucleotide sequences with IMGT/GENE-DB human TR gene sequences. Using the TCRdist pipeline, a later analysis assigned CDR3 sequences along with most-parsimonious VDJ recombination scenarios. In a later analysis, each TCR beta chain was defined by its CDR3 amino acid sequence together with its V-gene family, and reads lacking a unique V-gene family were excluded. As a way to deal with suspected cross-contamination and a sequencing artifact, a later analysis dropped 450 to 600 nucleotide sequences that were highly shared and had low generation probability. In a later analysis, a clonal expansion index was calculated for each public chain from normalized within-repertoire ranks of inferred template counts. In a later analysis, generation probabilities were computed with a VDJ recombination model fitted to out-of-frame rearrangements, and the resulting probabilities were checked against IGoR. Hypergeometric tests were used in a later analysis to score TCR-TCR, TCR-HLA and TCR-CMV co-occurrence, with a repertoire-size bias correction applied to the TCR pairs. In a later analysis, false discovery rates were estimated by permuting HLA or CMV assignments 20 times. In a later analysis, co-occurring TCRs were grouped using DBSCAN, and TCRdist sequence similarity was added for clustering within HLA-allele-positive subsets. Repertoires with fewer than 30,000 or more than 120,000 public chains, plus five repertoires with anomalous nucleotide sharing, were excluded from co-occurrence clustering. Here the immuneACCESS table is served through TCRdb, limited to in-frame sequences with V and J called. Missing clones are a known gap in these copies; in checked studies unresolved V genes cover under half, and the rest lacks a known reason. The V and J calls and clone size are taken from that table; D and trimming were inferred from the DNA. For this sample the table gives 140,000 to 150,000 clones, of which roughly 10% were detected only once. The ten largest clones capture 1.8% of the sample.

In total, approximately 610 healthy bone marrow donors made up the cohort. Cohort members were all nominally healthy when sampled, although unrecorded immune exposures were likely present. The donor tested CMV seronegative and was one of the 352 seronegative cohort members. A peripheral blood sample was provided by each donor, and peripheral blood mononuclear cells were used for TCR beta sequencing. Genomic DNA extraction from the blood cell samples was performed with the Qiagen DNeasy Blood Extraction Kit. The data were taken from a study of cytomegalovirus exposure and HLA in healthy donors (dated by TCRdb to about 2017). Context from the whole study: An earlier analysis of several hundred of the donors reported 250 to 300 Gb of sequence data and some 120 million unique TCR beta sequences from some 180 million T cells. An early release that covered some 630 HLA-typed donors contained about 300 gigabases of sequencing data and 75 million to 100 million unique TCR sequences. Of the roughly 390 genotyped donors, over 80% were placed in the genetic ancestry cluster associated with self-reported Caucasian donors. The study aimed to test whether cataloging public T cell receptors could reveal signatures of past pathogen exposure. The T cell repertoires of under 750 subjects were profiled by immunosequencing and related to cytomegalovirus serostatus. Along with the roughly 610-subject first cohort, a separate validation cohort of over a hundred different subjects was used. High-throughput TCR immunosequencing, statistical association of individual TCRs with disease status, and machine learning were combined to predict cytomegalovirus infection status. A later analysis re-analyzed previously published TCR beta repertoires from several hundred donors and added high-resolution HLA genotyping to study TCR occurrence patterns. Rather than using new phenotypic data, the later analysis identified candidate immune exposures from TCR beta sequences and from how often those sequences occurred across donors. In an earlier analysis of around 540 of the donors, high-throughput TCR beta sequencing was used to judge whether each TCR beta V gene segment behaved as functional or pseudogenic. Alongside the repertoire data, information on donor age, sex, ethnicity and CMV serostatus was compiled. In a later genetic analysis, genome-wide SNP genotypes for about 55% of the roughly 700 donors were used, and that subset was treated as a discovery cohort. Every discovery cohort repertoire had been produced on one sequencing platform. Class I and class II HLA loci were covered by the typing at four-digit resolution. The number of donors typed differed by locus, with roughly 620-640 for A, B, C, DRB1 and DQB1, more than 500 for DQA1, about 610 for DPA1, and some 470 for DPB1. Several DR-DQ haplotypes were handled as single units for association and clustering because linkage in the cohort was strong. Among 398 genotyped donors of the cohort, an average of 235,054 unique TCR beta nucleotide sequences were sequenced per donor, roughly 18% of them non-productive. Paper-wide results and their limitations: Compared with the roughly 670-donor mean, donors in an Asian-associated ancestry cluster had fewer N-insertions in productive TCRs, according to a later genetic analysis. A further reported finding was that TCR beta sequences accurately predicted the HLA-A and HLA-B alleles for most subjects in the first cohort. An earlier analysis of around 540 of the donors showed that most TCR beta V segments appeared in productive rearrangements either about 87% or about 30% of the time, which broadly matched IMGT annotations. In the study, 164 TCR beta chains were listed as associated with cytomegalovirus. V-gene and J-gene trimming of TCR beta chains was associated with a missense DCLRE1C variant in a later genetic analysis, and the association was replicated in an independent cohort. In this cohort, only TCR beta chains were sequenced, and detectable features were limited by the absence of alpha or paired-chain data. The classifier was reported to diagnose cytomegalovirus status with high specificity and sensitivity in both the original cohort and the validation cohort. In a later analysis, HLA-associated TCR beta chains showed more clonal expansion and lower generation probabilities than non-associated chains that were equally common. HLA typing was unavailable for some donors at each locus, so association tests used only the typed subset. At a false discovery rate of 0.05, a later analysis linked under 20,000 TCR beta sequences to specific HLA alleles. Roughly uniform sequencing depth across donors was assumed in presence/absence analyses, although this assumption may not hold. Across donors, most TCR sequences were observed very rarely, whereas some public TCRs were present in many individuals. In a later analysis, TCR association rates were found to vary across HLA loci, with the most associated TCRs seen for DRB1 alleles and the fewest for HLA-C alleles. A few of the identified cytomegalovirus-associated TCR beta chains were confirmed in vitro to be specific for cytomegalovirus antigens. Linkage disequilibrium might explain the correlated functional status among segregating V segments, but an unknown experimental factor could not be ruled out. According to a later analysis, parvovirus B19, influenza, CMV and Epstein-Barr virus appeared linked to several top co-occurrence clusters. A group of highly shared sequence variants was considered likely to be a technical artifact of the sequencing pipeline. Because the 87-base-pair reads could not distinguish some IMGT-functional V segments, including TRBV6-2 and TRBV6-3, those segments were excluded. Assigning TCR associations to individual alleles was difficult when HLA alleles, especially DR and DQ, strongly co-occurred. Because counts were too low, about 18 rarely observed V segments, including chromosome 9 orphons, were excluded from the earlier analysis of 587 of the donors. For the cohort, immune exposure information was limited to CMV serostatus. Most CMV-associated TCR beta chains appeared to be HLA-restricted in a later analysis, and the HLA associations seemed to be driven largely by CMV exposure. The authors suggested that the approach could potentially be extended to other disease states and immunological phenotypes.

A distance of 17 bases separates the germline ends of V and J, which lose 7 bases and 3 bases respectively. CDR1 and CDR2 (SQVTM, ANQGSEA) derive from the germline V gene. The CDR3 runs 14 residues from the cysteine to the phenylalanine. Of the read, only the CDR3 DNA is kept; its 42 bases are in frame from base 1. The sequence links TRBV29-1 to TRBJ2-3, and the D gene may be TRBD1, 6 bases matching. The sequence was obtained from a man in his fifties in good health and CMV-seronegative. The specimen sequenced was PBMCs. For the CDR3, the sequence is CSANGQYLTDTQYF. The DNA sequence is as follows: TGCAGCGCAAATGGACAGTATCTGACAGATACGCAGTATTTT.